This paragraph covers one TCR beta chain sequence. Germline V CDR1 and CDR2: LNHDA, SQIVND (reference sequence). This CDR3 comprises 16 residues. V was pared by 3 bases and J by 10 bases, with 22 bases between. The data stem from a study of blood T cell repertoires in COVID-19. Study overall: Donors in the United States, Italy and Spain gave samples during acute or convalescent COVID-19. Sample material is recorded as cDNA or gDNA derived from T cells, B-cell-depleted T cells, or PBMCs.

The authors' processing: Nucleated cell counts were estimated from reference gene primer amplification. Assay: immunoSEQ multiplex PCR; the TCRdb copy retains only in-frame clones and omits some. That table supplies the V and J calls and clone size; D and trimming were determined from the DNA. The sample contains 120,000 to 150,000 clones, around 87% of which appear only once. Sequenced input: peripheral blood. The J gene is TRBJ2-1, the V gene TRBV19; D perhaps matches TRBD1 (6 bases). This receptor was taken from a woman aged 40 to 49 with acute or convalescent COVID-19. CDR3 nucleotide sequence: TGTGCCAGTAGTATGAGCCCCCTCACAGGGCGGAGCGAGCAGTTCTTC. It codes for CASSMSPLTGRSEQFF.